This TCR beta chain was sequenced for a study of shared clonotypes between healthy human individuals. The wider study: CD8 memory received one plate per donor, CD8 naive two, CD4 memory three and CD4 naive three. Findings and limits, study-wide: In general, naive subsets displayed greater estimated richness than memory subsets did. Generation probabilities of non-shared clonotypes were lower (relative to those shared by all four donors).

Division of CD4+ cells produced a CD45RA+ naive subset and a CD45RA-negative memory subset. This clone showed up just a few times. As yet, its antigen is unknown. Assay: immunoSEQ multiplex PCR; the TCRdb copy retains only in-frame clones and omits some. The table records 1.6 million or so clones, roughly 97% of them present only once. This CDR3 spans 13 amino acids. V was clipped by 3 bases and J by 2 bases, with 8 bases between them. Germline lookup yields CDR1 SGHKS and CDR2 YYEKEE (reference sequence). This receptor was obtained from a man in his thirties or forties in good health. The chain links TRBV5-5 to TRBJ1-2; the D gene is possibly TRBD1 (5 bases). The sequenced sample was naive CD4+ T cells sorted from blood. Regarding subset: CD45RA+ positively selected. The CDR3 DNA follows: TGTGCCAGCAGCTCGGGGACGAACTATGGCTACACCTTC. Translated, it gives CASSSGTNYGYTF.